This TCR beta chain was captured by sequencing in a study of T-cell reconstitution after alpha-beta-depleted transplantation in children. Study observations and caveats: T-cell counts and diversity at one year following transplant were attributed mainly to newly produced T cells. Several hundred expanded graft clones reportedly gave rise to the alpha-beta T cells present about two months after transplant.

TCRbeta library construction was performed incorporating unique molecular identifiers. MiXCR, applied by TCRdb to the PCR reads, yields one record per CDR3 protein. Here the sample spans about 200,000 distinct CDR3 sequences, roughly 9.1% being singletons. This clonotype was observed at least ten times. Its antigen is currently unknown. The junction and the germline gene differ at one end; a read error may be behind it. The source was PBMCs, mostly from graft donor cells, collected 360 days after TCRalphabeta/CD19-depleted stem cell transplant. The TCR originated in a male patient aged 2 to 10 who had a stem cell transplant for acute myeloid leukemia, so the T cells may come from the graft donor.

The CDR3 protein is CASGETSGGVYNDQFF. The DNA for the CDR3 is TGTGCCAGCGGGGAGACTAGCGGGGGCGTATACAATGATCAGTTCTTC. The rearrangement uses TRBV2 and TRBJ2-1; the match to TRBD2 covers 12 bases. The CDR3 loop spans 16 amino acids. The V gene's germline CDR1 is SNHLY and CDR2 FYNNEI.